This paragraph reports one T cell receptor beta chain. Its antigen remains unidentified. The sample belongs to a study of beta chain features in type 1 diabetes. Overall study: The number of sorted cells examined across all samples was approximately 110,000,000. Points from the study as a whole: The study found moderately but significantly shorter TCRB CDR3s in all four CD4+ subsets of Type 1 diabetes patients.

The investigators reverse transcribed all of the isolated RNA, so they sequenced expressed TCRB transcripts. The assay was immunoSEQ multiplex PCR, and TCRdb's table has in-frame clones only and misses some. This sample has about 280,000 clones, with 15% found just once. The CDR3 loop spans 15 amino acids. The germline V gene has CDR1 SEHNR and CDR2 FQNEAQ (reference sequence). The ends lost 5 bases at V and 3 bases at J; junction bases unmatched: 7. This TCR came from a man aged 18 to 30 with type 1 diabetes. V usage is TRBV7-9 and J usage is TRBJ2-7, with 10 bases that match TRBD1. The specimen was naive CD4+ T cells from blood. Written as DNA, the CDR3 is TGTGCCAGCAGCGCGACAGGGGGCGGTCACTACGAGCAGTACTTC. It codes for CASSATGGGHYEQYF.